These 7 T cell receptor beta chains came from one sample sequenced in a study of T cell changes during pregnancy in multiple sclerosis. Libraries were prepared by immunoSEQ multiplex PCR; TCRdb keeps only in-frame clonotypes and omits some of them. Among about 39,000 clones listed, around nine tenths were seen once. The specimen comprised CD4+ T cells from peripheral blood mononuclear cells, sampled in the third trimester of pregnancy. The receptors were sampled from a female donor in good health, enrolled as a control in a pregnancy study.

This clone was found once. The chain employs TRBV7-2 and TRBJ1-5; 7 bases match TRBD1. V was clipped by 1 base and J by 5 bases; unmatched bases: 5. CDR3 length equals 15 residues. CDR1 and CDR2 from the germline V gene are SGHTA and FQGNSA. Written as DNA, the CDR3 is TGTGCCAGCAGCTTAGAAGGGCAGGGGGATCAGCCCCAGCATTTT. Translating it yields CASSLEGQGDQPQHF.

The chain couples TRBV30 to TRBJ1-1; TRBD1 might be the D (6 bases). V was clipped by 6 bases and J by 4 bases, with 18 bases between them. This CDR3 has 14 amino acids. The germline V gene encodes CDR1 GTSNPN and CDR2 SVGIG (reference sequence). The CDR3, as DNA: TGTGCCTGCTCGGGGGGCCGAGGGGGCACTGAAGCTTTCTTT. It specifies CACSGGRGGTEAFF.

In its sample, this clone was seen a few times. This rearrangement joins TRBV10-2 to TRBJ1-3; 8 positions agree with TRBD1. The V gene's germline CDR1 is WSHSY and CDR2 SAAADI. The J segment lost 2 bases and the V segment lost 6 bases, leaving 6 bases of the junction unmatched. CDR3 length equals 15 residues. The DNA for the CDR3 is TGCGCCAGCAGCGGACAGGGTGCGGCTGGAAACACCATATATTTT. Protein product: CASSGQGAAGNTIYF.

The V call is TRBV29-1, the J call TRBJ2-3; the D gene is possibly TRBD1 (6 bases). This CDR3 comprises 13 residues. Germline-derived CDR1 and CDR2 are SQVTM and ANQGSEA. V shed 6 bases and J shed 3 bases, with 13 bases lying between them. This CDR3 is CSVRGVYTDTQYF. The CDR3 bases are TGCAGCGTCAGGGGTGTATATACAGATACGCAGTATTTT.

This chain uses TRBV2 with TRBJ2-1; D is unclear. Trimming took off 2 bases at V and 10 bases at J, with 12 bases between the two ends. The CDR3 contains 13 residues. Germline V gives CDR1 SNHLY, CDR2 FYNNEI. In DNA, the CDR3 is TGTGCCAGCAGTGAAAGGCGGTTGCGGGAGCAGTTCTTC. This translates into CASSERRLREQFF. Complete variable domain (other parts from reference TRBV2 and TRBJ2-1): EPEVTQTPSHQVTQMGQEVILRCVPISNHLYFYWYRQILGQKVEFLVSFYNNEISEKSEIFDDQFSVERPDGSNFTLKIRSTKLEDSAMYFCASSERRLREQFFGPGTRLTVL.

CDR3 sequence reads: CASSFQDSYEQYF. Written as DNA, the CDR3 is TGTGCCAGCAGTTTCCAGGACTCCTACGAGCAGTACTTC. The chain joins TRBV28 to TRBJ2-7; D not resolved. Germline assignment: CDR1 MDHEN and CDR2 SYDVKM. Trimming cost V 3 bases and J 0 bases, with 6 bases left between them. This CDR3 contains 13 residues.

The chain carries TRBV29-1 and TRBJ2-7; 8 positions agree with TRBD2. The germline gives CDR1 SQVTM, CDR2 ANQGSEA. V lost 6 bases, J lost 4 bases, and 11 bases stayed unmatched. The CDR3 spans 14 residues. CDR3 sequence: CSVSGTSGIYEQYF. DNA for the CDR3: TGCAGCGTATCCGGGACTAGTGGTATATACGAGCAGTACTTC.